The subject of this entry is one T cell receptor (beta chain). The data derive from a study of T cell responses to AZD1222 COVID-19 vaccine. The repertoire was sequenced with immunoSEQ multiplex PCR; TCRdb's copy has only in-frame clones and lacks some. The data contain roughly 200,000 clones, 90% to 95% of them singletons. V lost 1 base to trimming and J lost 1 base, with 4 bases between them. Germline V lookup: CDR1 SGHNT, CDR2 YENEEA. The CDR3 contains 13 residues. Sequenced here: peripheral blood, sampled 28 days after the second dose of the MenACWY control vaccine. The TCR sequence derives from an adult who received the MenACWY meningococcal vaccine as a control. This chain connects TRBV11-3 to TRBJ1-1; D not certain. The CDR3 protein is CASSLVENTEAFF. CDR3 DNA: TGTGCCAGCAGCTTAGTGGAGAACACTGAAGCTTTCTTT.